A single TCR beta chain is shown here with its context. Its antigen is currently not known. The record has no base qualities; no much larger clone is one base away. Counted from cysteine to phenylalanine, this CDR3 has 14 amino acids. CDR3 DNA is the only sequence kept; it has 42 bases, read in frame from the first base. CDR1 and CDR2, looked up from the germline V gene (reference sequence), are LGHDT and YNNKEL. Compared with germline, V lacks 0 bases and J lacks 7 bases; bases without a gene match: 4. This sample was taken from a study of Ad26.COV2.S vaccination and SARS-CoV-2 variants (dated by TCRdb to the early 2020s). Some background on the complete study: TCRbeta repertoire sequencing served as the tool for gauging how specific and how broad the SARS-CoV-2-reactive T cell receptors were following Ad26.COV2.S vaccination. A total of some 30 samples were included in the TCR-sequenced set, comprising roughly 19 Ad26.COV2.S vaccine recipients, 5 placebo recipients and 8 SARS-CoV-2 convalescent individuals.

Results the study describes overall, beyond this receptor: The authors noted that total T cell responses may have been underestimated by the TCR breadth and depth analyses. Vaccine and placebo recipients had similar non-spike TCR breadth, a finding consistent with the vaccine containing only spike. Compared with placebo recipients, Ad26.COV2.S recipients showed higher spike-specific TCR breadth (P = 0.0014). After vaccination, substantial breadth of spike-specific CD8+ and CD4+ T cell responses was reported.

What the time point label conveys for this sample: individuals recovered from natural SARS-CoV-2 infection. TCRbeta CDR3 regions were sequenced with the immunoSEQ Assay. After extraction, genomic DNA underwent amplification by bias-controlled multiplex PCR, followed by high-throughput sequencing. In the original analysis: To quantify the absolute abundance of every unique TCRbeta CDR3 region, sequences were collapsed and filtered. T cell fraction was estimated by normalization of TCRbeta template counts to usable DNA, with usable DNA being measured through amplification of reference genes present in all nucleated cells. Repertoire TCRs were annotated as SARS-CoV-2-specific by exact matching of V gene, CDR3 amino acid sequence and J gene to a known reactive TCR set. MIRA supplied the reference SARS-CoV-2 TCR set, which was filtered for enrichment in COVID-19-positive ImmuneCODE repertoires so that public or cross-reactive TCRs were removed. Based on the MIRA antigens, annotated TCRs were further analysed at the level of specific ORF or position within ORF. Depth was the summed frequency of annotated unique rearrangements, while breadth was defined as annotated unique rearrangements over total unique productive rearrangements. Two-sided Wilcoxon rank-sum tests were applied when comparing TCR breadth between groups. Imported from immuneACCESS, the table was reduced by TCRdb to in-frame sequences with V and J called. These copies leave out some clones; in studies compared against another copy, an unresolved V gene accounts for under half, and the cause of the remainder is not known. D and trimming were read from the DNA, whereas the V and J calls and clone size are those reported in that table. Within this sample are about 350,000 clones, with about 92% of them counted one time only. Of the sample, 3% to 4% falls within the top ten clones.

The starting material was peripheral blood, obtained after recovery from COVID-19. This chain joins TRBV3-1 (or the pseudogene TRBV3-2) to TRBJ2-7; 9 middle bases align to TRBD1. The TCR comes from a human donor who had recovered from COVID-19. The CDR3 amino acid sequence is: CASSQEGQGFEQYF. The DNA is as follows: TGTGCCAGCAGCCAAGAGGGACAGGGATTTGAGCAGTACTTC.